Below, one TCR beta chain is given with its context. Trimming cost V 3 bases and J 0 bases, with 12 bases left between them. The germline CDR1 and CDR2 sequences are LNHNV and YYDKDF (reference sequence). This CDR3 spans 16 amino acids. This entry belongs to a study of cytomegalovirus exposure and HLA in healthy donors. PCR primers comprised 60 Vbeta and 13 Jbeta primers. Here immunoSEQ multiplex PCR was the method, and the copy in TCRdb shows in-frame clones only, minus some. The table has 99,000 or so clones, 75% to 90% seen once. V gene TRBV15 combines with J gene TRBJ1-3; perhaps TRBD1 as D (6 bases). The sequence was collected from a young man in good health and CMV-seropositive. The specimen was PBMCs. CDR3 sequence: CATSSPLQGSGNTIYF. The CDR3 region has the DNA TGTGCCACCAGCAGCCCCCTACAGGGCTCTGGAAACACCATATATTTT.